The rows below give T cell receptor beta chains drawn from one sample of a study of T-cell reconstitution after alpha-beta-depleted transplantation in children. TCRdb reanalysed the PCR reads using MiXCR and keeps one entry per CDR3 protein. The repertoire holds around 580,000 distinct CDR3 sequences, 20% to 25% seen once, with around an eighth in the top ten. The sequencing used PBMCs, mostly from graft donor cells, collected 360 days after TCRalphabeta/CD19-depleted stem cell transplant. These receptor sequences come from a boy in the first two years of life who had a stem cell transplant for acute myeloid leukemia, so the T cells may come from the graft donor. The CDR3 runs from the conserved cysteine through the conserved F or W. Each record gives: V gene, J gene, CDR3 protein.

TRBV5-1	TRBJ2-5	CASSSGRNGETQYF
TRBV4-3	TRBJ2-3	CASSQERDSGFTDTQYF
TRBV5-4	TRBJ2-5	CASSSSGGRETQYF
TRBV20-1	TRBJ2-2	CSAIGNTGELFF
TRBV7-2	TRBJ1-6	CASAQGVRNSPLHF
TRBV6-5	TRBJ1-6	CASSYSGTPKSDSPLHF
TRBV9	TRBJ1-5	CASSGGPGTGAQPQHF
TRBV20-1	TRBJ1-4	CSASPGGTVNEKLFF
TRBV12-3/TRBV12-4	TRBJ1-2	CASTGASSRTTTYF
TRBV20-1	TRBJ2-7	CSARARDRTFYEQYF
TRBV11-2	TRBJ2-7	CASSLGYRDGGLSYEQYF
TRBV20-1	TRBJ1-2	CSATTVYGYTF
TRBV18	TRBJ1-2	CASEGDIYGYTF
TRBV7-2	TRBJ2-7	CASSLSPREQYF
TRBV7-8	TRBJ1-1	CASSLTGITEAFF
TRBV11-2	TRBJ2-2	CASSENRGSSKLFF
TRBV20-1	TRBJ1-2	CSARTGLGYTF
TRBV20-1	TRBJ2-7	CSAFDRVGEQYF